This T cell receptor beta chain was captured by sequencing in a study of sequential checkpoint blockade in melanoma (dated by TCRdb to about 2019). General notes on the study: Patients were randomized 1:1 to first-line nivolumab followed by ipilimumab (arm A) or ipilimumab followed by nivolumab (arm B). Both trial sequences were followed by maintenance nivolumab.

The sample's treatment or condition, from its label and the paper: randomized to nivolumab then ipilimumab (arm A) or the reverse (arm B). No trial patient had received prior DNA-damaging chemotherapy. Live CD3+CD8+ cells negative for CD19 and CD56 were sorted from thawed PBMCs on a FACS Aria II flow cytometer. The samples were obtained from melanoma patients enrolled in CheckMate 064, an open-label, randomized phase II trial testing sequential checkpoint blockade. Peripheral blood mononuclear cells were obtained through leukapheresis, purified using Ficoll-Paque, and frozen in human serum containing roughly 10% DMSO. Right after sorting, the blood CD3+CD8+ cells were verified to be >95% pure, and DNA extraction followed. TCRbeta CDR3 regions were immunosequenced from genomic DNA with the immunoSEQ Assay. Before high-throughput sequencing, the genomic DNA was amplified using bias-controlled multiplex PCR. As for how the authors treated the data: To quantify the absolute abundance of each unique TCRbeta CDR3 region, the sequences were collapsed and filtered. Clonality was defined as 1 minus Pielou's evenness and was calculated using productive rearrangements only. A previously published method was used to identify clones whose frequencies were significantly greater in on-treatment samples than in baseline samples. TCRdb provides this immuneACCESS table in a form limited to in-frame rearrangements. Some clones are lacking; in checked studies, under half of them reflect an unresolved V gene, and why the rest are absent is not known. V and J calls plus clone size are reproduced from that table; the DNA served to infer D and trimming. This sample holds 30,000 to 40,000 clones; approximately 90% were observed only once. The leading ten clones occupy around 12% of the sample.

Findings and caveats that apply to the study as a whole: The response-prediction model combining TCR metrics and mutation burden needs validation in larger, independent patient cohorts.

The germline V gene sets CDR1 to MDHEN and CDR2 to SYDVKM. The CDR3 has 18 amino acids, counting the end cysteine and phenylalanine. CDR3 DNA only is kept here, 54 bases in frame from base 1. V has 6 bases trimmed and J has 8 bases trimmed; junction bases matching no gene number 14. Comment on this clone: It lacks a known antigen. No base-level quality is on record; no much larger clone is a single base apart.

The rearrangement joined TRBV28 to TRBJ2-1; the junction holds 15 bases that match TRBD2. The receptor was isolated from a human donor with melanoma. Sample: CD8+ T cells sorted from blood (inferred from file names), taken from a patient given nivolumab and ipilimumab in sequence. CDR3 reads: CASRPPGLAGGPGDEQFF. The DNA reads TGTGCCAGCAGACCACCTGGACTAGCGGGAGGGCCTGGGGATGAGCAGTTCTTC. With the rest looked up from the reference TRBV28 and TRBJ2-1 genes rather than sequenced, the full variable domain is DVKVTQSSRYLVKRTGEKVFLECVQDMDHENMFWYRQDPGLGLRLIYFSYDVKMKEKGDIPEGYSVSREKKERFSLILESASTNQTSMYLCASRPPGLAGGPGDEQFFGPGTRLTVL.